This T cell receptor (beta chain) was obtained from a study of beta chain features in type 1 diabetes. Whole-study findings and limits: In all four CD4+ subsets, TCRB CDR3 length was significantly, moderately reduced in type 1 diabetes.

Concerning this clone: Its antigen is unidentified.

Sorted CD4+ subsets: naive, central memory, regulatory, stem cell-like memory (CD45RO/CCR7/CD25/CD127/CD95/CD27 panel). This CDR3 contains 14 residues. Trimming took 0 bases from V and 3 from J, leaving 7 bases between them. Germline V CDR1 and CDR2: SGHRS, YFSETQ. cDNA synthesis used the whole RNA isolate, giving expressed TCRB sequences. There were some 3.6 million reads on average in the naive, central memory and regulatory T cell samples. TCRdb keeps only in-frame clones here, not all; method: immunoSEQ multiplex PCR. The repertoire consists of about 140,000 clones, with roughly 10% occurring once and the leading ten covering 1.3%.

The sequence came from a man younger than 35 in good health. The chain employs TRBV5-1 and TRBJ1-3; D not resolved. Sample: naive CD4+ T cells from blood. Written as DNA, the CDR3 is TGCGCCAGCAGCTTGGCGGGGTATGGAAACACCATATATTTT. Protein: CASSLAGYGNTIYF.